The sample holds many counts of the clone carrying this T cell receptor (beta chain). TCRdb ran MiXCR on the 5' RACE reads and lists one entry per CDR3 protein. The sample carries around 64,000 distinct CDR3 sequences, roughly 12% recorded once. The CDR3 extends over 15 amino acids. V shed 7 bases and J shed 1 base, with 16 bases lying between them. The sample is drawn from a study of early T cells in non-severe SARS-CoV-2 infection. In the study overall: Sequencing input comprised bulk RNA from unsorted whole blood; chain pairing was not available.

The sequencing input was whole blood. This TCR came from an adult who was a healthcare worker with PCR-confirmed SARS-CoV-2 infection or an uninfected control (not recorded which). V gene TRBV12-3 or TRBV12-4 combines with J gene TRBJ1-1, with D hard to call. As DNA, the CDR3 is TGTGCCAGCACCCCGGATATAGGAGCGAACACTGAAGCTTTCTTT. This sequence encodes CASTPDIGANTEAFF.